These 24 T cell receptor beta chains were sequenced from one sample in a study of cytomegalovirus exposure and HLA in healthy donors. Generated by immunoSEQ multiplex PCR, the TCRdb table keeps only in-frame clones and is missing some. The sample includes about 120,000 clones, about 83% of them seen just once. Input material: PBMCs. These receptor sequences come from a man between 18 and 29 years old in good health and CMV-seronegative.

The chain joins TRBV15 to TRBJ2-7; tentative D call: TRBD2 (6 bases). The germline gives CDR1 LNHNV, CDR2 YYDKDF (reference sequence). This CDR3 spans 15 amino acids. Trimming cost V 5 bases and J 3 bases, with 17 bases left between them. The CDR3 bases are TGTGCCACCAGCGCACGGGACTCCGGGGGCTACGAGCAGTACTTC. Protein product: CATSARDSGGYEQYF.

The rearrangement joins TRBV6-1 to TRBJ1-4; TRBD1 matches at 8 bases. CDR3 length equals 13 residues. Losses at the gene ends were 6 bases for V and 5 bases for J; bases not matched to a gene: 2. Germline V gene lookup returns CDR1 MNHNS and CDR2 SASEGT. In nucleotides, the CDR3 is TGTGCCAGCAGGGGACAGGAAAATGAAAAACTGTTTTTT. It codes for CASRGQENEKLFF.

The chain is built from TRBV6-1 and TRBJ1-3, with 7 nucleotides matching TRBD1. Unmatched junction bases numbered 8, after V lost 2 bases and J lost 4 bases. CDR1 MNHNS and CDR2 SASEGT come from the germline V gene. The CDR3 loop spans 16 amino acids. The CDR3 DNA follows: TGTGCCAGCAGTGAACGGGCAGGGGGGCCGGGAAACACCATATATTTT. As protein: CASSERAGGPGNTIYF.

The chain carries TRBV6-5 and TRBJ1-1, with TRBD1 identical over 8 bases. After removal of 7 bases from V and 4 bases from J, the junction contained 8 bases not matched to a gene. CDR3 length equals 14 residues. The germline V gene encodes CDR1 MNHEY and CDR2 SVGAGI. The DNA of the CDR3 is TGTGCCAGCAAGACAGGGGAAGGGGTCACTGAAGCTTTCTTT. Translating it yields CASKTGEGVTEAFF.

V gene TRBV2 combines with J gene TRBJ2-5, with 7 nucleotides matching TRBD2. Losses at the gene ends were 5 bases for V and 7 bases for J; bases not matched to a gene: 10. The CDR3 covers 14 residues. Germline values: CDR1 SNHLY, CDR2 FYNNEI. CDR3 region: CASSSASGSGTQYF. CDR3 coding DNA: TGTGCCAGCAGTTCGGCTAGCGGCTCCGGGACCCAGTACTTC.

J is TRBJ2-5 and V is TRBV29-1; 7 bases line up with TRBD2. V was clipped by 6 bases and J by 4 bases; unmatched bases: 11. Germline CDR1 and CDR2: SQVTM and ANQGSEA. CDR3 length equals 14 residues. The CDR3 here is CSVPGRGVVETQYF. Written as DNA, the CDR3 is TGCAGCGTCCCGGGTCGGGGGGTGGTAGAGACCCAGTACTTC.

This sequence joins TRBV4-1 and TRBJ2-5; a possible D gene is TRBD2 (6 bases). Germline CDR1 MGHRA, CDR2 YSYEKL. Trimming removed 4 bases from V and 2 bases from J, with 14 bases in between. This CDR3 comprises 15 residues. Here the CDR3 reads CASSLNGRDQETQYF. In DNA, the CDR3 is TGCGCCAGCAGCCTCAACGGGCGGGATCAAGAGACCCAGTACTTC.

The chain joins TRBV5-6 to TRBJ1-6; 8 bases match TRBD1. V shed 4 bases and J 7 bases; nucleotides not matched to a gene: 10. There are 16 residues in the CDR3. CDR1 and CDR2 from the germline V gene are SGHDT and YYEEEE. As DNA, the CDR3 is TGTGCCAGCAGCCGCGGGACAGGCGGGCCAAATTCACCCCTCCACTTT. This sequence encodes CASSRGTGGPNSPLHF.

This chain joins TRBV7-8 and TRBJ1-2, with D possibly TRBD1 on 5 matching bases. Trimming left V 1 base short and J 5 bases short, with 14 bases between. Germline assignment: CDR1 SGHVS and CDR2 FQNEAQ. The CDR3 contains 15 residues. CDR3: CASSLVGRGPYGYTF. The DNA for the CDR3 is TGTGCCAGCAGCTTAGTGGGGCGGGGACCATATGGCTACACCTTC.

The chain couples TRBV6-1 to TRBJ1-6; D unresolved. Germline assignment: CDR1 MNHNS and CDR2 SASEGT. The CDR3 has 13 residues. Trimming left V 6 bases short and J 2 bases short, with 5 bases between. CDR3 sequence reads: CASSSAYNSPLHF. The CDR3 DNA is TGTGCCAGCAGCTCCGCCTATAATTCACCCCTCCACTTT.

The chain has TRBV7-8 and TRBJ1-2; D remains ambiguous. Trimming took off 0 bases at V and 3 bases at J, with 8 bases between the two ends. From germline, CDR1 is SGHVS and CDR2 FQNEAQ. The CDR3 loop spans 14 amino acids. In DNA form, the CDR3 reads TGTGCCAGCAGCTTAGCTGTTATTGACTATGGCTACACCTTC. Translating it yields CASSLAVIDYGYTF.

The gene calls are TRBV25-1 and TRBJ2-7; D is undetermined. CDR3 size: 15 residues. CDR1 is MGHDK and CDR2 is SYGVNS in the germline V gene. The ends were cut back, 4 bases at V and 1 base at J, with 14 bases in the middle. CDR3 DNA: TGTGCCAGCAGTGGCCCCCGGTACTATTCCTACGAGCAGTACTTC. Amino acid sequence: CASSGPRYYSYEQYF.

The chain couples TRBV5-1 to TRBJ2-1, with D perhaps matching TRBD2 (7 bases). V lost 4 bases and J lost 9, with 23 bases in between. This CDR3 spans 16 amino acids. Germline loops: CDR1 SGHRS, CDR2 YFSETQ. The CDR3 protein is CASSHSSGGGDVEQFF. In nucleotides, the CDR3 is TGCGCCAGCAGCCACTCCTCGGGGGGCGGAGATGTTGAGCAGTTCTTC.

This clone was detected only once. The CDR3 spells CASSGGTGGVEKLFF. CDR3 DNA sequence: TGTGCCAGCAGTGGAGGGACAGGGGGCGTTGAAAAACTGTTTTTT. The chain recombines TRBV6-1 with TRBJ1-4; 12 bases are shared with TRBD1. The V and J ends lost 4 bases and 7 bases, in that order; junction bases with no gene match: 4. The CDR3 has 15 amino acids. CDR1 is MNHNS and CDR2 is SASEGT in the germline V gene.

The chain recombines TRBV2 with TRBJ2-3; D may be TRBD2 (6 bases). V gave up 7 bases and J gave up 0 bases, with 11 bases separating them. This CDR3 contains 14 residues. Germline values: CDR1 SNHLY, CDR2 FYNNEI. The CDR3 DNA is TGTGCCAGCACCCCGGGACTGAGCACAGATACGCAGTATTTT. It translates to CASTPGLSTDTQYF.

CDR3 DNA sequence: TGTGCCTGGAGTGACCCTAACGGAGCCTACGAGCAGTACTTC. It yields the protein CAWSDPNGAYEQYF. The rearrangement joins TRBV30 to TRBJ2-7; D unresolved. Trimming stripped 1 base from V and 2 bases from J, with 12 bases between. Germline V lookup: CDR1 GTSNPN, CDR2 SVGIG (reference sequence). The CDR3 extends over 14 amino acids.

The V gene is TRBV2, the J gene TRBJ1-2, with 9 nucleotides matching TRBD1. V trimming: 6 bases; J trimming: 0 bases; junction bases outside the gene matches: 11. This CDR3 has 17 residues. CDR1 is SNHLY, CDR2 FYNNEI, per germline. CDR3 loop: CASRGGQGEKANYGYTF. In DNA form, the CDR3 reads TGTGCCAGCAGGGGGGGACAGGGAGAGAAAGCTAACTATGGCTACACCTTC.

This chain connects TRBV30 to TRBJ1-1; tentatively, D is TRBD1 (6 bases). V was pared by 0 bases and J by 0 bases, with 20 bases between. The length of the CDR3 is 18 residues. The germline gives CDR1 GTSNPN, CDR2 SVGIG (reference sequence). CDR3 amino acids: CAWSVKFSEGGMNTEAFF. DNA of the CDR3: TGTGCCTGGAGTGTAAAGTTCTCGGAGGGGGGGATGAACACTGAAGCTTTCTTT.

This clone was seen only a few times. The V gene is TRBV30, the J gene TRBJ2-3; 7 nucleotides agree with TRBD1. Germline lookup yields CDR1 GTSNPN and CDR2 SVGIG (reference sequence). The J segment lost 0 bases and the V segment lost 4 bases, leaving 7 bases of the junction unmatched. This CDR3 is 15 amino acids long. The CDR3 DNA reads as TGTGCCTGGAACGAAGGGGGCTCTAGCACAGATACGCAGTATTTT. Protein sequence: CAWNEGGSSTDTQYF.

This clone was seen just once. V and J are TRBV6-4 and TRBJ1-1; D is unclear. Between the trimmed V and J ends, which lost 7 bases and 0 bases, there was a span of 12 bases. The CDR3 spans 14 residues. CDR1 and CDR2 from the germline V gene are MRHNA and SNTAGT. For the CDR3, the DNA is TGTGCCAGCACCCGAGACGGGTTGAACACTGAAGCTTTCTTT. Amino acid sequence: CASTRDGLNTEAFF.

This chain connects TRBV18 to TRBJ1-1; D perhaps matches TRBD1 (5 bases). CDR1 and CDR2 (germline): KGHSH, LQKENI. V was clipped by 2 bases and J by 0 bases, with 13 bases between them. The CDR3 is 16 amino acids. The CDR3 bases are TGTGCCAGCTCACCAAAGAAGACAGCTCTGAACACTGAAGCTTTCTTT. It specifies CASSPKKTALNTEAFF.

The CDR3 nucleotides are TGTGCCAGCAGCGGGTTCGGGGCGGGAGTCGAAGAGACCCAGTACTTC. It is translated as CASSGFGAGVEETQYF. This sequence joins TRBV9 and TRBJ2-5, with TRBD2 matching 7 bases. Germline values: CDR1 SGDLS, CDR2 YYNGEE. CDR3 size: 16 residues. V gave up 3 bases and J gave up 3 bases; unmatched junction bases: 11.

The chain employs TRBV5-1 and TRBJ2-3; TRBD2 aligns across 10 bases. The V gene end was trimmed by 0 bases and the J gene end by 4 bases; junction bases not matched to a gene: 5. This CDR3 contains 16 residues. CDR1 and CDR2 (germline): SGHRS, YFSETQ. CDR3 in DNA: TGCGCCAGCAGCTTGGAGGGACTAGCGAGGCCAGATACGCAGTATTTT. Translating it yields CASSLEGLARPDTQYF.

This chain links TRBV9 with TRBJ2-2, with D tentatively TRBD2 (5 bases). V was trimmed by 4 bases and J by 8 bases, leaving 12 bases between them. This CDR3 comprises 13 residues. Germline lookup yields CDR1 SGDLS and CDR2 YYNGEE. The DNA of the CDR3 is TGTGCCAGCAGCTCGCGGGTTACGGGGGAGCTGTTTTTT. Encoded protein: CASSSRVTGELFF.